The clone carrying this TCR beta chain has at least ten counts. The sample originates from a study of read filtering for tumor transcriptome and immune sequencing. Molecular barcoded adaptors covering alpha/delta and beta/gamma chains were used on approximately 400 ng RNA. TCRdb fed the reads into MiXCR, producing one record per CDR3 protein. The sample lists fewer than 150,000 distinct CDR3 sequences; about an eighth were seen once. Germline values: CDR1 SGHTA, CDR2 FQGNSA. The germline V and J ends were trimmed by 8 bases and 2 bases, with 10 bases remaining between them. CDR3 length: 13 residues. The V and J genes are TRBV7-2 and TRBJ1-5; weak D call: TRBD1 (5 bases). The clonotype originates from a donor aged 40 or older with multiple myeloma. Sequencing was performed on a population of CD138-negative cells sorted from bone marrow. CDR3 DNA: TGTGCCAGCCAGGGTTCGGGCAATCAGCCCCAGCATTTT. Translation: CASQGSGNQPQHF.